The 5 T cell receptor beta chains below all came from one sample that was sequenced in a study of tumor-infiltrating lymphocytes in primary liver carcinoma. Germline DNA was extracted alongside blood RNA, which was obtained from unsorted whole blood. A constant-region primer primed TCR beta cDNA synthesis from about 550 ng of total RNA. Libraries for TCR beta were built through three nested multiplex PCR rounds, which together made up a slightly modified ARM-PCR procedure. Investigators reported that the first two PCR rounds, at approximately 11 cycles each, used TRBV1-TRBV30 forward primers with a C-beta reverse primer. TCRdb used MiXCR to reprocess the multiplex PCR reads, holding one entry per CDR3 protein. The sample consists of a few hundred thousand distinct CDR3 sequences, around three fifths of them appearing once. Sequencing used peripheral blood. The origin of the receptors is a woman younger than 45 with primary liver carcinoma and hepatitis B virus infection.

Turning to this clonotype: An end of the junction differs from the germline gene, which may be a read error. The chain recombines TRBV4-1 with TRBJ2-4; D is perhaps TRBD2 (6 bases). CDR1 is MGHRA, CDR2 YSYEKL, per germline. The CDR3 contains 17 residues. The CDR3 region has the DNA TGCGCCAGCAGTCAAGTATCTGGGGAGGAGGGCAGGGCGCTTCAGTACTTC. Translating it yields CASSQVSGEEGRALQYF.

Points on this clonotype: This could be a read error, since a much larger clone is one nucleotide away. This CDR3 is CAGRGLADEQFF. The CDR3 DNA reads TGTGCCGGCAGGGGACTAGCTGATGAGCAGTTCTTC. The chain recombines TRBV6-5 with TRBJ2-1, with 9 bases aligning to TRBD2. The CDR3 totals 12 residues. The germline gives CDR1 MNHEY, CDR2 SVGAGI.

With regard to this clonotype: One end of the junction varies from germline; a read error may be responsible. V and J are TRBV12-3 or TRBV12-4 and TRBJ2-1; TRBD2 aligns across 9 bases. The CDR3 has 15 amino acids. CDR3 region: CVSSLSGTSILEQFF. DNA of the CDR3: TGTGTCAGCAGCCTGTCCGGGACTAGCATACTTGAGCAGTTCTTC.

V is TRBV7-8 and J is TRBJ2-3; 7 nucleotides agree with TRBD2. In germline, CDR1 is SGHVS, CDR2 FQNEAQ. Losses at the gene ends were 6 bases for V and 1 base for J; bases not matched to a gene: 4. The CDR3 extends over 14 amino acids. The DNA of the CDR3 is TGTGCCAGCAGTGGGAGGGAAGGCACAGATACGCAGTATTTT. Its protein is CASSGREGTDTQYF.

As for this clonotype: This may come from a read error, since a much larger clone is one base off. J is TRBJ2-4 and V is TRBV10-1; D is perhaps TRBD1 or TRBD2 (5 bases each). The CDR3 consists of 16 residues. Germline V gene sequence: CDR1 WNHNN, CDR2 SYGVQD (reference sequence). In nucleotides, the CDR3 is TGCGCCAGCAGGGGACCTCGGACTCGTCTCACAGACATTCTGTACTTC. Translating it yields CASRGPRTRLTDILYF.